This TCR beta chain was sequenced during a study of T cell responses to AZD1222 COVID-19 vaccine. V gave up 0 bases and J gave up 10 bases, with 10 bases separating them. Germline V gene sequence: CDR1 SGHDN, CDR2 FVKESK. This CDR3 contains 13 residues. General study findings and limits: Females outnumbered males among donors, who were mostly white British; clonal diversity was possibly underestimated. Baseline testing showed seropositivity in only six or seven AZD1222 recipients. Across spike, vaccine-associated CD4 TCRs were found, dominant at 160-218 and 743-854.

The table came from immunoSEQ multiplex PCR; TCRdb's copy has only in-frame clones and leaves some out. Altogether some 150,000 clones are present, roughly 91% being singletons, with the ten largest covering 1.9%. Points on this clone: Its antigen is unknown.

Some second doses came at about 4 weeks and others at about 12 weeks; these were pooled. The sequence was obtained from an adult who received the AZD1222 COVID-19 vaccine. The gene calls are TRBV14 and TRBJ2-4; no reliable D call. This specimen was peripheral blood, taken 28 days after the second AZD1222 dose. The CDR3 reads CASSQDPRSIQYF. The CDR3 DNA reads TGTGCCAGCAGCCAAGATCCCCGTTCGATTCAGTACTTC.